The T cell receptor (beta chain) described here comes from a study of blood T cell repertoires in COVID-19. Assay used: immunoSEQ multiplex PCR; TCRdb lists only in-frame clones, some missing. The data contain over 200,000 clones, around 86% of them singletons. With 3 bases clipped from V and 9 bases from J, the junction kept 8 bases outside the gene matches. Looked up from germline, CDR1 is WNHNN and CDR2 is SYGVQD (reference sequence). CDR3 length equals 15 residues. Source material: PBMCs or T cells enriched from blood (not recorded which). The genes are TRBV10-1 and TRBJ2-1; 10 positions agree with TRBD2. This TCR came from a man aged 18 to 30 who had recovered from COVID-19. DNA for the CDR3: TGCGCCAGCAGTGACACAAGCGGGGGGGCCCGTGAGCAGTTCTTC. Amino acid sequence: CASSDTSGGAREQFF.